This T cell receptor (beta chain) emerged from a study of T cells in Graves' hyperthyroidism and ophthalmopathy. Findings and caveats of the study: Most clonotypes that expanded in the thyroid above 0.001 also showed up in blood.

This clonotype came up many times. Its specificity is unknown. Amplification targeted TCR beta CDR3 regions from RNA transcripts. Initially, a first-round RT-PCR of the TCR CDR3 employed the HTBI primer set. Each CDR3 protein is one row after TCRdb ran MiXCR on the multiplex PCR reads. The top ten hold about 9.4% of the sample, which has hundreds of thousands of distinct CDR3 sequences, 14% seen once. Pregnant or lactating patients were excluded, as were those with uncontrolled infection or other autoimmune disease. Germline lookup yields CDR1 KGHSH and CDR2 LQKENI. Trimming took 3 bases from V and 0 from J, leaving 15 bases between them. The CDR3 runs to 17 residues.

V and J are TRBV18 and TRBJ2-1; D is ambiguous. The source of this sequence is a woman between 18 and 30 years old with Graves' hyperthyroidism. Specimen: blood. The CDR3 region is CASSPRVPRSSYNEQFF. In nucleotides, the CDR3 is TGTGCCAGCTCACCTAGGGTACCCAGGAGCTCCTACAATGAGCAGTTCTTC.